Shown below are 22 T cell receptor beta chains from a single sample sequenced in a study of regulatory T cells in long-lasting Graves disease. Construction of TCR beta libraries relied on iRepertoire HTBI primers and on Arm-PCR targeting CDR3 regions. MiXCR, run by TCRdb on the multiplex PCR reads, gives a single entry per CDR3 protein. Among 550,000 to 700,000 distinct CDR3 sequences listed, about 16% were seen once. Time point given: newly diagnosed GD, antithyroid drugs for less than 3 months. Researchers made the TCR library from RNA that was extracted from PBMCs. The same sample was also used in a study of T cells in Graves' hyperthyroidism and ophthalmopathy.

The material was peripheral blood mononuclear cells (PBMCs), obtained at new diagnosis, from a patient treated with antithyroid drugs. The receptor source for this set is a man aged 18 to 29 with Graves disease.

Points on this clonotype: A much more abundant neighbour one base away suggests this may be a read error. Lacking the conserved final phenylalanine or tryptophan, this CDR3 likely reflects a read error. This sequence joins TRBV30 and TRBJ2-1; 10 bases are shared with TRBD2. Germline CDR1 GTSNPN, CDR2 SVGIG (reference sequence). The CDR3 is 16 residues long. V gave up 0 bases and J gave up 7 bases; unmatched junction bases: 9. The DNA of the CDR3 is TGTGCCTGGAGTGTACAGCGGGAGGGCCTAGGGAATGAGCAGTTCCTC. Translated, it gives CAWSVQREGLGNEQFL.

This clonotype came up many times. The chain employs TRBV3-1 and TRBJ1-2; D unresolved. Germline values: CDR1 LGHDT, CDR2 YNNKEL (reference sequence). Trimming pared 6 bases from V and 4 bases from J, leaving 12 bases between. CDR3 length: 13 amino acids. The CDR3 loop is CASSLRALYGYTF. The CDR3 region has the DNA TGTGCCAGCAGTCTTCGGGCCCTCTATGGCTACACCTTC.

The chain combines TRBV4-1 with TRBJ2-1, with D unclear. V was pared by 4 bases and J by 2 bases, with 9 bases between. Looked up from germline, CDR1 is MGHRA and CDR2 is YSYEKL. There are 14 residues in the CDR3. CDR3 sequence (DNA): TGCGCCAGCAGCCCCTCTACCACCTACAATGAGCAGTTCTTC. Translated: CASSPSTTYNEQFF.

This clonotype occurred a few times. V gene TRBV20-1 combines with J gene TRBJ2-3, with 14 bases that match TRBD2. The germline CDR1 and CDR2 sequences are DFQATT and SNEGSKA (reference sequence). The length of the CDR3 is 17 residues. V lost 5 bases and J lost 3; bases outside the gene matches: 10. CDR3 coding DNA: TGCAGTGCTCCGACTAGCGGGAGGGCCGGGGGTACAGATACGCAGTATTTT. As protein: CSAPTSGRAGGTDTQYF.

This clonotype was counted only a few times. The chain employs TRBV20-1 and TRBJ2-2; D is possibly TRBD2 (6 bases). V lost 0 bases and J 4 bases, leaving 9 bases between the germline ends. CDR1 is DFQATT and CDR2 is SNEGSKA in the germline V gene (reference sequence). This CDR3 has 14 residues. CDR3: CSAREGRGTGELFF. The CDR3 nucleotides read TGCAGTGCTAGAGAGGGGCGGGGCACCGGGGAGCTGTTTTTT.

This clonotype was recorded many times. The chain joins TRBV30 to TRBJ1-4; 7 nucleotides match TRBD1. The CDR3 has 15 residues. Germline values: CDR1 GTSNPN, CDR2 SVGIG (reference sequence). V shed 3 bases and J 8 bases; nucleotides not matched to a gene: 12. The CDR3: CAWSFSGTVVEKLFF. The CDR3, as DNA: TGTGCCTGGAGCTTCTCCGGGACAGTGGTCGAAAAACTGTTTTTT.

This clonotype was seen at least ten times. The rearrangement uses TRBV12-3 or TRBV12-4 and TRBJ2-2; 7 bases map to TRBD2. The junction had 11 bases not matched to a gene; V was cut back by 6 bases and J by 4 bases. The CDR3 extends over 16 amino acids. The CDR3 DNA sequence: TGTGCCAGCAGCCTAAAGCGTGCTAGCGGCACCGGGGAGCTGTTTTTT. Its translation: CASSLKRASGTGELFF.

This sequence joins TRBV5-1 and TRBJ2-1; maybe TRBD1 (8 bases). Between the trimmed V and J ends, which lost 4 bases and 4 bases, there was a span of 12 bases. Germline-derived CDR1 and CDR2 are SGHRS and YFSETQ. The CDR3 is 14 residues long. In DNA, the CDR3 is TGCGCCAGCAGCAAACAGGGGGGGTACAATGAGCAGTTCTTC. Translated: CASSKQGGYNEQFF. Combining the CDR3 with reference TRBV5-1 and TRBJ2-1 gives the whole variable domain KAGVTQTPRYLIKTRGQQVTLSCSPISGHRSVSWYQQTPGQGLQFLFEYFSETQRNKGNFPGRFSGRQFSNSRSEMNVSTLELGDSALYLCASSKQGGYNEQFFGPGTRLTVL.

The rearrangement uses TRBV18 and TRBJ2-5; TRBD1 agrees at 8 bases. The germline V gene encodes CDR1 KGHSH and CDR2 LQKENI. CDR3 length equals 14 residues. Trimming at V came to 3 bases and at J to 5 bases, leaving 5 bases not matched to a gene. The CDR3 nucleotides read TGTGCCAGCTCACCGCAGGGGGCTGGCGAGACCCAGTACTTC. This codes for CASSPQGAGETQYF.

This clonotype has more than one count but fewer than ten. The gene calls are TRBV20-1 and TRBJ1-5; 7 bases agree with TRBD1. With V trimmed by 6 bases and J by 7 bases, 9 bases remained unmatched. Germline values: CDR1 DFQATT, CDR2 SNEGSKA (reference sequence). The CDR3 runs to 13 residues. The DNA of the CDR3 is TGCAGTGCAACGACAGGGTTTGACCAGCCCCAGCATTTT. Protein: CSATTGFDQPQHF.

The chain recombines TRBV28 with TRBJ2-7, with 10 nucleotides matching TRBD1. Germline V gene data show CDR1 as MDHEN and CDR2 as SYDVKM. The CDR3 is 14 residues long. Trimming cost V 8 bases and J 1 base; bases outside gene matches: 5. The CDR3 region has the DNA TGTGCCAGCGTCGGGACAGGGGTTTCCTACGAGCAGTACTTC. This sequence encodes CASVGTGVSYEQYF.

This clonotype occurred many times. This chain connects TRBV30 to TRBJ1-2; 8 nucleotides match TRBD1. CDR1 GTSNPN and CDR2 SVGIG come from the germline V gene (reference sequence). This CDR3 region has 13 residues. CDR3 residues: CALEGEDRASYTF. CDR3 DNA: TGTGCTCTGGAGGGAGAGGACAGGGCTTCCTACACCTTC.

This clonotype was counted once. The rearrangement links TRBV30 to TRBJ2-1; D may be TRBD2 (6 bases). The CDR3 spans 13 residues. In germline, CDR1 is GTSNPN, CDR2 SVGIG (reference sequence). V shed 1 base and J shed 6 bases, with 10 bases lying between them. The CDR3 here is CAWSGGEPNEQFF. The CDR3 bases are TGTGCCTGGAGTGGGGGGGAGCCCAATGAGCAGTTCTTC.

This clonotype was seen a handful of times. The V and J genes are TRBV4-2 and TRBJ2-7; 8 bases are shared with TRBD2. From germline, CDR1 is LGHNA and CDR2 YNFKEQ. V was pared by 2 bases and J by 2 bases, with 2 bases of the junction left unmatched. This CDR3 has 14 residues. CDR3 coding DNA: TGTGCCAGCAGCCAACGGACTAGCCCCTACGAGCAGTACTTC. It is translated as CASSQRTSPYEQYF.

This clonotype was seen a few times. The V gene is TRBV3-1, the J gene TRBJ1-6; TRBD1 aligns across 7 bases. V dropped 3 bases and J dropped 3; count of bases not matched to a gene: 11. The CDR3 covers 18 residues. Looked up from germline, CDR1 is LGHDT and CDR2 is YNNKEL (reference sequence). The CDR3 protein is CASSQGQNLLNYNSPLHF. As DNA, the CDR3 is TGTGCCAGCAGCCAGGGACAGAACCTGCTCAACTATAATTCACCCCTCCACTTT.

This clonotype was detected ten times or more. The V and J genes are TRBV19 and TRBJ1-5, with a weak D call TRBD1 (5 bases). CDR3 length: 12 amino acids. From germline, CDR1 is LNHDA and CDR2 SQIVND (reference sequence). Trimming shortened V by 9 bases and J by 0 bases, and 6 bases separated the two germline ends. CDR3 nucleotide sequence: TGTGCCAGCAGGGATAGCAATCAGCCCCAGCATTTT. Translation: CASRDSNQPQHF.

This clonotype was observed a handful of times. V is TRBV13 and J is TRBJ1-1; D uncertain. Germline V gene sequence: CDR1 PRHDT, CDR2 FYEKMQ (reference sequence). This CDR3 comprises 17 residues. The V gene lost 5 bases and the J gene lost 7 bases, with 26 bases spanning the gap. The CDR3 coding sequence is TGTGCCAGCAGCCTAACGCAGAGGACGGAGAGAACCGATGAAGCTTTCTTT. Translation: CASSLTQRTERTDEAFF.

This clonotype was picked up many times. The chain employs TRBV28 and TRBJ1-1, with D perhaps TRBD1 (5 bases). Germline CDR1 MDHEN, CDR2 SYDVKM. V lost 10 bases and J 7 bases, leaving 19 bases between the germline ends. The CDR3 consists of 13 residues. CDR3: CAIKSGRLIEAFF. CDR3 DNA: TGTGCCATCAAGTCGGGGCGGCTAATTGAAGCTTTCTTT.

This clonotype was observed a handful of times. The chain carries TRBV30 and TRBJ1-2; weak D call: TRBD1 (5 bases). Trimming cost V 3 bases and J 8 bases, with 10 bases left between them. Per the germline V gene, CDR1 is GTSNPN and CDR2 is SVGIG (reference sequence). The CDR3 is 11 amino acids. DNA for the CDR3: TGTGCCTGGAGCAGGGTATCAGGCTACACCTTC. This codes for CAWSRVSGYTF.

This clonotype has a count of ten or more. V usage is TRBV6-2 or TRBV6-3 and J usage is TRBJ2-5; the D is unclear. The CDR3 loop spans 15 amino acids. The germline gives CDR1 MNHEY, CDR2 SVGEGT. The V gene lost 4 bases and the J gene lost 1 base, with 13 bases spanning the gap. CDR3 in DNA: TGTGCCAGCAGTTTAATAGACCGTGTCCAAGAGACCCAGTACTTC. Its protein is CASSLIDRVQETQYF.

There are many counts of this clonotype. The chain uses TRBV11-1 and TRBJ2-5; either TRBD1 or TRBD2 may supply D (5 bases each). The V end was cut by 2 bases, the J end by 0 bases, with 10 bases between. This CDR3 spans 15 amino acids. Germline V gives CDR1 SGHAT, CDR2 FQDESV (reference sequence). CDR3 DNA: TGTGCCAGCAGCTTACAGGGAGATGACCAAGAGACCCAGTACTTC. The encoded protein is CASSLQGDDQETQYF.

This clonotype appeared a few times. One junction end disagrees with the germline gene, perhaps due to a read error. The V call is TRBV27, the J call TRBJ2-5; 9 positions match TRBD1. There are 14 residues in the CDR3. Germline CDR1 reads MNHEY; CDR2 reads SMNVEV (reference sequence). The CDR3 coding sequence is TGTGCCAGCAGTTCCGAGACAGGGGGAGAGGCCCAGTACTTC. Protein product: CASSSETGGEAQYF.